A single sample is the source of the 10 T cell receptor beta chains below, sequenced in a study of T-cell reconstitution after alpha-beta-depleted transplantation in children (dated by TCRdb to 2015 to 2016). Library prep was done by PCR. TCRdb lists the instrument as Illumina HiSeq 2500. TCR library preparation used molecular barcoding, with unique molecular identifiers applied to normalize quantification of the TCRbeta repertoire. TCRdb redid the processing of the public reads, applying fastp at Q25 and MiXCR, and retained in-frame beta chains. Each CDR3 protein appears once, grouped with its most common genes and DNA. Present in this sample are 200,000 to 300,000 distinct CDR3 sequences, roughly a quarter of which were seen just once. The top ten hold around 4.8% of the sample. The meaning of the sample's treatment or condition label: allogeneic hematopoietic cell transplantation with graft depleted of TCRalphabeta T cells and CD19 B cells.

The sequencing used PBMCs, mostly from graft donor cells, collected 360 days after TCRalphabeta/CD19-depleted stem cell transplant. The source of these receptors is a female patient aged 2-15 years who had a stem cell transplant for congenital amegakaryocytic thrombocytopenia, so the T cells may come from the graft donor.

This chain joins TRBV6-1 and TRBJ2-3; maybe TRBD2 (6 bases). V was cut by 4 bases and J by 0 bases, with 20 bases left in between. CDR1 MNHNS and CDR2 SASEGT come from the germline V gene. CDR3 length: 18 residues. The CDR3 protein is CASSGVGGISGSTDTQYF. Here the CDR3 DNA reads TGTGCCAGCAGTGGCGTCGGCGGGATTTCGGGTAGCACAGATACGCAGTATTTT.

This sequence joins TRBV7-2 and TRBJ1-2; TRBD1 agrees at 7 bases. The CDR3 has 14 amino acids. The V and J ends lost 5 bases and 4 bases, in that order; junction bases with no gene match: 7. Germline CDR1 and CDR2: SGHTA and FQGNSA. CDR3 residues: CASSRTGALYGYTF. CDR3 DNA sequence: TGTGCCAGCAGCCGAACAGGGGCGCTCTATGGCTACACCTTC.

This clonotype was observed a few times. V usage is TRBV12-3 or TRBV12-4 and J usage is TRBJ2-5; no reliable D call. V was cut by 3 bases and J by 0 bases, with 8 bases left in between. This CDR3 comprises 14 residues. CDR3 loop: CASSFDGDQETQYF. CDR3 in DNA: TGTGCCAGCAGTTTCGACGGAGACCAAGAGACCCAGTACTTC.

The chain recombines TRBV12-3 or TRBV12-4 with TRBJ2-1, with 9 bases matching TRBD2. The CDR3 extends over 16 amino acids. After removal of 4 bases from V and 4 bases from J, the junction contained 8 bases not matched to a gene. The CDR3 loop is CASSYPGLAEYNEQFF. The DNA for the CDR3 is TGTGCCAGCAGTTATCCGGGACTAGCAGAATACAATGAGCAGTTCTTC.

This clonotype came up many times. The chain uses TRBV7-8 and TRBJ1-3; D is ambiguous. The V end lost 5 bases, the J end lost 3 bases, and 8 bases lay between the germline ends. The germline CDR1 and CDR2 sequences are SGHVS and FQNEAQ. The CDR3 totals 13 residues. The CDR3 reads CASSRARGNTIYF. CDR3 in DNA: TGTGCCAGCAGCCGGGCCCGTGGAAACACCATATATTTT.

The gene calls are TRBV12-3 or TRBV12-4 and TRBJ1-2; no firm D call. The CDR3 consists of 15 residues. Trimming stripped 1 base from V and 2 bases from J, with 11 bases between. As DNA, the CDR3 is TGTGCCAGCAGTTTAGTGCCGGGTTTCAACTATGGCTACACCTTC. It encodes CASSLVPGFNYGYTF.

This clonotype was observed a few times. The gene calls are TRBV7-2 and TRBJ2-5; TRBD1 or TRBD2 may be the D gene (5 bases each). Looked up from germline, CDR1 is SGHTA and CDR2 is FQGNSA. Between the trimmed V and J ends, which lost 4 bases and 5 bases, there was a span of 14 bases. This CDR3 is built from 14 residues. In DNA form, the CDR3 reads TGTGCCAGCAGCTCGGGACCCCTGGAGGAGACCCAGTACTTC. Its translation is CASSSGPLEETQYF.

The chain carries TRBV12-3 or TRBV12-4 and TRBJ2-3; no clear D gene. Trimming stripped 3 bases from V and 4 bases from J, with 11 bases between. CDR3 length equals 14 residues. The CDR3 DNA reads TGTGCCAGCAGTTTTCAGGTTGGGGCAGATACGCAGTATTTT. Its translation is CASSFQVGADTQYF.

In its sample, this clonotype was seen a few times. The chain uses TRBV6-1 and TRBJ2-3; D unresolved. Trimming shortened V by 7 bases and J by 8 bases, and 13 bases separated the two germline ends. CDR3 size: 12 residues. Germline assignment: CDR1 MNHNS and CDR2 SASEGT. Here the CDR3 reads CASMETLSTQYF. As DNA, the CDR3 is TGTGCCAGCATGGAGACTCTTAGTACGCAGTATTTT.

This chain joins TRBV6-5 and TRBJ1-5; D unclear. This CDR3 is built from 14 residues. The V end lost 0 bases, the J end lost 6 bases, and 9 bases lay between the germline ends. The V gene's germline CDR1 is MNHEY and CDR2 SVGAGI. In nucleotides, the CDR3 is TGTGCCAGCAGTTACTCGAATGGGGTTCAGCCCCAGCATTTT. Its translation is CASSYSNGVQPQHF.